This T cell receptor beta chain appears in the sequencing data of a study of blood T cell repertoires in COVID-19. Germline assignment: CDR1 SGHVS and CDR2 FNYEAQ. CDR3 length: 15 amino acids. V was cut by 1 base and J by 3 bases, with 10 bases left in between. In the authors' methods: Quantification of nucleated cells was approximated via reference gene primer amplification. The assay was immunoSEQ multiplex PCR, and TCRdb's table has in-frame clones only and misses some. D and trimming were read from the DNA, whereas the V and J calls and clone size are those reported in that table. The sample has approximately 300,000 clones, 86% seen once.

This chain links TRBV7-6 with TRBJ1-5; D gene uncertain. Sequenced sample: PBMCs or T cells enriched from blood (not recorded which). The TCR comes from a woman between 18 and 29 years old who had recovered from COVID-19. DNA of the CDR3: TGTGCCAGCAGCTTAGTAGCCAGCCCCAATCAGCCCCAGCATTTT. Protein sequence: CASSLVASPNQPQHF.